This T cell receptor (beta chain) was identified during a study of blood T cell repertoires in COVID-19. Study summary: Samples came from the United States, Italy and Spain, spanning acute and convalescent COVID-19.

Per the original methods: Estimates of nucleated cell counts were drawn from the amplification of reference gene primers. TCRdb's table, derived via immunoSEQ multiplex PCR, lists solely in-frame clones and lacks some. The DNA gave D and trimming, while V, J and clone size come from that table. The sample gives 150,000 to 200,000 clones, around nine tenths of which show up once; approximately 3.5% is in the top ten. Trimming pared 4 bases from V and 1 base from J, leaving 13 bases between. Germline loops: CDR1 LGHDT, CDR2 YNNKEL (reference sequence). This CDR3 has 15 residues. The rearrangement joins TRBV3-1 (or the pseudogene TRBV3-2) to TRBJ1-2; perhaps TRBD1 as D (5 bases). The TCR sequence derives from a man between 65 and 85 years old with acute or convalescent COVID-19. The sequenced material came from peripheral blood. The CDR3 bases are TGTGCCAGCAGCCCGCTGGGGCAGGGTAACTATGGCTACACCTTC. Translation gives CASSPLGQGNYGYTF.